This T cell receptor beta chain appears in the sequencing data of a study of breast tumors, draining lymph nodes, adjacent tissues. Axillary draining lymph nodes of breast cancer patients supplied the node samples. TCRdb independently ran MiXCR on the multiplex PCR reads; one entry per CDR3 protein. The repertoire holds approximately 150,000 distinct CDR3 sequences, with 25% to 40% as singletons. CDR1 and CDR2 (germline): DFQATT, SNEGSKA (reference sequence). V gave up 5 bases and J gave up 0 bases, with 7 bases separating them. The CDR3 totals 12 residues. There are a few counts of this clonotype. The sequenced sample was axillary lymph node tissue. V gene TRBV20-1 combines with J gene TRBJ1-2; D uncertain. This TCR was sampled from a female donor with breast cancer. Some clones in this sample may be carry-over from other donors' samples. CDR3 in DNA: TGCAGTGCTGAGAGGCCTAACTATGGCTACACCTTC. This gives the protein CSAERPNYGYTF.